The clone carrying this TCR beta chain was seen a handful of times. Its antigen is not known. Sequencing used immunoSEQ multiplex PCR; TCRdb keeps in-frame clones, though not all of them. The repertoire includes tens of thousands of clones, over 70% of them detected once, and under 2% sits in the top ten. Blood sampling was done at baseline, cycle 4 day 1, and cycle 7 day 1. These data are taken from a study of OX40 agonist ivuxolimab in advanced cancers. Study-wide context: The patients' treatment was ivuxolimab, an agonistic anti-OX40 (CD134) antibody. Study results and caveats: Clonal expansion by week 6 occurred in CD4+ and CD8+ blood T cells (at 0.1 to 3.0 mg/kg).

The germline V gene has CDR1 SGDLS and CDR2 YYNGEE. The CDR3 consists of 14 residues. The V gene lost 3 bases and the J gene lost 4 bases, with 10 bases spanning the gap. Here the sequenced sample was CD4+ or CD8+ T cells sorted from blood, taken in a trial of the OX40 agonist ivuxolimab. The genes are TRBV9 and TRBJ2-2; D call uncertain. The receptor's source is an adult with an advanced solid tumor such as melanoma, head and neck, liver or kidney cancer. CDR3 DNA sequence: TGTGCCAGCAGCGCAGCCGGGTTCACCGGGGAGCTGTTTTTT. Translation: CASSAAGFTGELFF. Variable domain in full (rest from reference TRBV9 and TRBJ2-2): DSGVTQTPKHLITATGQRVTLRCSPRSGDLSVYWYQQSLDQGLQFLIQYYNGEERAKGNILERFSAQQFPDLHSELNLSSLELGDSALYFCASSAAGFTGELFFGEGSRLTVL.